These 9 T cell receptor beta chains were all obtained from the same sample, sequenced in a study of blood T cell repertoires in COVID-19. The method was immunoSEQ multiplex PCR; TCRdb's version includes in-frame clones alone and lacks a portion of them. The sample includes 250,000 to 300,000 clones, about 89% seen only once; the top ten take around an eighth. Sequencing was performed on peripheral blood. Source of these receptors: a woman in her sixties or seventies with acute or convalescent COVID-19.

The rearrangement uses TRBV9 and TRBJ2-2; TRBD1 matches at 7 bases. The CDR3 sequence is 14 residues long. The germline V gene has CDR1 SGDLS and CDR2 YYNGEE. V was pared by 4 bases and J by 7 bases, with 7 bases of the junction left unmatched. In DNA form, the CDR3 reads TGTGCCAGCAGCATAACGACAGGGATCGGGGAGCTGTTTTTT. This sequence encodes CASSITTGIGELFF.

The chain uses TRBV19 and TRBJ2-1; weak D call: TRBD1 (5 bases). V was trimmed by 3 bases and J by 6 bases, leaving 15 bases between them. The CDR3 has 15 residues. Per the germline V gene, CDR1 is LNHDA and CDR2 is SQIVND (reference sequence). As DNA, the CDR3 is TGTGCCAGTAGTATTGGGGCAGAGAAGCCCAATGAGCAGTTCTTC. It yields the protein CASSIGAEKPNEQFF.

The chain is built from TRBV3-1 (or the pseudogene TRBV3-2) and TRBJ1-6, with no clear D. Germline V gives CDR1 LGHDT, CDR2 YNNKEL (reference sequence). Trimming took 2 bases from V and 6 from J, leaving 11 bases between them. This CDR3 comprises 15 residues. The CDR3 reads CASSQITGINSPLHF. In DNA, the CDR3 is TGTGCCAGCAGCCAAATTACGGGGATTAATTCACCCCTCCACTTT.

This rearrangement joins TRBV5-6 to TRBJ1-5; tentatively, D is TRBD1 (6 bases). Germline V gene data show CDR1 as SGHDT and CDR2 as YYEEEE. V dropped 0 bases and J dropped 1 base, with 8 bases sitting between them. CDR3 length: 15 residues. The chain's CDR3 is CASSLGDRSNQPQHF. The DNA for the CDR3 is TGTGCCAGCAGCTTGGGAGACAGGAGCAATCAGCCCCAGCATTTT.

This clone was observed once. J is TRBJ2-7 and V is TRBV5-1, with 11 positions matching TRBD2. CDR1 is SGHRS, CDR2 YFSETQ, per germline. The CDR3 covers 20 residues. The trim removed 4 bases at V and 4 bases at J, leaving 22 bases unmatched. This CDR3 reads CASSPGRDLGASGRRYEQYF. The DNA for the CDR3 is TGCGCCAGCAGCCCTGGCCGGGACTTAGGCGCTAGCGGGAGGAGGTACGAGCAGTACTTC.

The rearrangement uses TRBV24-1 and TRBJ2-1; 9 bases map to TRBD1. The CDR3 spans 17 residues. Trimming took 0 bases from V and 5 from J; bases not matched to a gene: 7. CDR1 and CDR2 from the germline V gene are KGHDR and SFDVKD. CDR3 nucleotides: TGTGCCACCAGTGATTTGAGCCGCGGACAGGGGAACAATGAGCAGTTCTTC. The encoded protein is CATSDLSRGQGNNEQFF.

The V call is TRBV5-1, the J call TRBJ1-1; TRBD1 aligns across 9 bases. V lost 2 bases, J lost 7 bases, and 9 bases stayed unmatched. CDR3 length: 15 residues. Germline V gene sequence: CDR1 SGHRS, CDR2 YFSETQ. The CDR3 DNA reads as TGCGCCAGCAGCTTCACAGGGGGCGAGGTTGATGAAGCTTTCTTT. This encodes CASSFTGGEVDEAFF.

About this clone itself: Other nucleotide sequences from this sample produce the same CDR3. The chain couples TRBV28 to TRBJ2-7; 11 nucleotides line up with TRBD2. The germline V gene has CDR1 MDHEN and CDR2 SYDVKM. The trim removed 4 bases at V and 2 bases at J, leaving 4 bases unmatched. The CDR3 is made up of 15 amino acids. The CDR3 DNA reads TGTGCCAGCAGTTCGGGGACTAGCGGCCCCTACGAGCAGTACTTC. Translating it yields CASSSGTSGPYEQYF.

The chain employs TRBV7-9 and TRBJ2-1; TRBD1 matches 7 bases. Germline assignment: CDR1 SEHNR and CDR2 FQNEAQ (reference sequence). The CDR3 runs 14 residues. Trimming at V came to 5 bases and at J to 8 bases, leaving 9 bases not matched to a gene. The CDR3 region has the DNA TGTGCCAGCAGCATGCACAGGGGTGAGGATGAGCAGTTCTTC. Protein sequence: CASSMHRGEDEQFF.